The next 4 T cell receptor beta chains were all read from a single sample in a study of blood T cell repertoires in COVID-19. Assay: immunoSEQ multiplex PCR; the TCRdb copy retains only in-frame clones and omits some. The table has about 130,000 clones, more than 70% seen once; the top ten hold 1.9%. Input material: peripheral blood. Receptors originate from a man in his 70s with acute or convalescent COVID-19.

The chain has TRBV7-9 and TRBJ1-5; 11 bases line up with TRBD1. The CDR3 has 16 residues. Germline CDR1 reads SEHNR; CDR2 reads FQNEAQ (reference sequence). V dropped 1 base and J dropped 5; count of bases not matched to a gene: 4. CDR3 nucleotide sequence: TGTGCCAGCAGCTTAGGGACAGGGGGCCAGGATCAGCCCCAGCATTTT. Amino acid sequence: CASSLGTGGQDQPQHF.

In its sample, this clone was seen once. The J gene is TRBJ2-1, the V gene TRBV7-8, with 13 bases fitting TRBD2. Trimming took 5 bases from V and 5 from J; bases not matched to a gene: 9. This CDR3 is 17 amino acids long. Germline CDR1 is SGHVS and CDR2 is FQNEAQ. CDR3 region: CASSDARTSGGNNEQFF. The CDR3 region has the DNA TGTGCCAGCAGCGATGCACGGACTAGCGGGGGTAACAATGAGCAGTTCTTC.

This chain connects TRBV27 to TRBJ2-7; 9 nucleotides line up with TRBD2. The CDR3 contains 16 residues. V lost 6 bases and J lost 6; bases outside the gene matches: 15. CDR1 is MNHEY and CDR2 is SMNVEV in the germline V gene (reference sequence). CDR3 protein: CASRTLSGGQVVEQYF. The CDR3 DNA reads as TGTGCCAGCAGGACTCTGAGCGGGGGGCAGGTGGTCGAGCAGTACTTC.

The chain couples TRBV19 to TRBJ1-2, with D possibly TRBD1 on 5 matching bases. CDR1 and CDR2 from the germline V gene are LNHDA and SQIVND (reference sequence). Trimming pared 1 base from V and 0 bases from J, leaving 12 bases between. The CDR3 contains 16 residues. CDR3 in amino acids: CASSIVPTVTNYGYTF. CDR3 bases: TGTGCCAGTAGTATAGTTCCGACAGTAACTAACTATGGCTACACCTTC.